The 28 T cell receptor beta chains given below trace back to one sample, sequenced in a study of regulatory T cells in long-lasting Graves disease. Both iRepertoire HTBI primers and Arm-PCR of CDR3 regions were used to build the TCR beta libraries. TCRdb reprocessed the multiplex PCR reads via MiXCR and lists one record per CDR3 protein. The sample gives about 370,000 distinct CDR3 sequences, roughly 16% of which show up once; about 20% is in the top ten. The sample's time point: newly diagnosed GD, antithyroid drugs for less than 3 months. PBMCs were the source of the RNA used for TCR sequencing. The input for sequencing was peripheral blood mononuclear cells (PBMCs), taken at new diagnosis, from a patient treated with antithyroid drugs. These receptors were collected from a female donor with Graves disease.

This sequence joins TRBV7-3 and TRBJ2-1, with 8 nucleotides matching TRBD2. CDR1 and CDR2 (germline): SGHTA, FQGTGA. The CDR3 consists of 15 residues. With V trimmed by 5 bases and J by 7 bases, 10 bases remained unmatched. CDR3: CASSPGGGSKNEQFF. The CDR3 nucleotides read TGTGCCAGCAGCCCCGGGGGGGGCAGTAAAAATGAGCAGTTCTTC. The whole variable domain, filled in from reference TRBV7-3 and TRBJ2-1, reads GAGVSQTPSNKVTEKGKYVELRCDPISGHTALYWYRQSLGQGPEFLIYFQGTGAADDSGLPNDRFFAVRPEGSVSTLKIQRTERGDSAVYLCASSPGGGSKNEQFFGPGTRLTVL.

In its sample, this clonotype was seen a few times. Its ends do not fully match the called genes, so a read error is possible. The V call is TRBV6-4, the J call TRBJ1-1, with D unclear. Germline V gives CDR1 MRHNA, CDR2 SNTAGT. The CDR3 loop spans 15 amino acids. The DNA for the CDR3 is TGTGCCAGCAGTTACTCGGGTATAGTTGAGACTGAAGCTTTCTTT. Protein product: CASSYSGIVETEAFF.

At least ten counts were recorded for this clonotype. The rearrangement joins TRBV7-6 to TRBJ2-7, with D uncertain. The CDR3 extends over 12 amino acids. In germline, CDR1 is SGHVS, CDR2 FNYEAQ. Trimming took off 4 bases at V and 5 bases at J, with 9 bases between the two ends. CDR3 nucleotides: TGTGCCAGCAGCTCTCTCTTAGACGAGCAGTACTTC. Protein sequence: CASSSLLDEQYF.

Many counts were recorded for this clonotype. The gene calls are TRBV6-2 or TRBV6-3 and TRBJ2-5; TRBD2 aligns across 13 bases. In germline, CDR1 is MNHEY, CDR2 SVGEGT. The length of the CDR3 is 17 residues. Trimming cost V 0 bases and J 4 bases; bases outside gene matches: 5. CDR3 protein: CASSYSMGLAGLETQYF. CDR3 nucleotide sequence: TGTGCCAGCAGTTACTCGATGGGACTAGCGGGGTTAGAGACCCAGTACTTC.

A few counts support this clonotype. The V call is TRBV5-1, the J call TRBJ1-1; D remains ambiguous. The CDR3 runs 14 residues. The germline CDR1 and CDR2 sequences are SGHRS and YFSETQ. With 3 bases removed from V and 1 base from J, the gap between germline ends came to 10 bases. This CDR3 is CASSYLSGNTEAFF. CDR3 bases: TGCGCCAGCAGCTACCTCTCAGGGAACACTGAAGCTTTCTTT.

This clonotype has only a few counts. The rearrangement joins TRBV6-1 to TRBJ1-6; D is possibly TRBD1 (5 bases). V was shortened by 6 bases and J by 4 bases, with 7 bases between the two germline ends. The CDR3 has 13 residues. Germline lookup yields CDR1 MNHNS and CDR2 SASEGT. In DNA form, the CDR3 reads TGTGCCAGCAGCGGACAATATAATTCACCCCTCCACTTT. As protein: CASSGQYNSPLHF.

This clonotype was seen many times. The V call is TRBV10-1, the J call TRBJ1-1; D is ambiguous. Trimming left V 4 bases short and J 8 bases short, with 14 bases between. The CDR3 runs to 13 residues. Germline CDR1 reads WNHNN; CDR2 reads SYGVQD (reference sequence). The CDR3 loop reads CASSVLRDSEAFF. The CDR3 coding sequence is TGCGCCAGCAGTGTCCTCCGGGATTCGGAAGCTTTCTTT.

At least ten counts were recorded for this clonotype. This chain uses TRBV7-9 with TRBJ2-5; D might be TRBD2 (5 bases). Germline V gives CDR1 SEHNR, CDR2 FQNEAQ (reference sequence). The CDR3 is 14 residues long. V was pared by 3 bases and J by 3 bases, with 11 bases between. In DNA, the CDR3 is TGTGCCAGCAGCTTTTCTACTAGGGAAGAGACCCAGTACTTC. Translated: CASSFSTREETQYF. Variable domain in full (rest from reference TRBV7-9 and TRBJ2-5): DTGVSQNPRHKITKRGQNVTFRCDPISEHNRLYWYRQTLGQGPEFLTYFQNEAQLEKSRLLSDRFSAERPKGSFSTLEIQRTEQGDSAMYLCASSFSTREETQYFGPGTRLLVL.

Only a few counts were recorded for this clonotype. One end of the junction fails to match germline, which may point to a read error. The chain couples TRBV5-1 to TRBJ1-2; TRBD1 matches at 9 bases. The CDR3 is 17 amino acids. Germline V gene lookup returns CDR1 SGHRS and CDR2 YFSETQ. Here the CDR3 reads CASSLPGQGTFNYGYTF. CDR3 sequence (DNA): TGTGCCAGCAGCTTGCCGGGACAGGGTACATTTAACTATGGCTACACCTTC.

The gene calls are TRBV3-1 and TRBJ2-3; D not certain. Germline V lookup: CDR1 LGHDT, CDR2 YNNKEL (reference sequence). There are 14 residues in the CDR3. V lost 3 bases to trimming and J lost 2 bases, with 9 bases between them. The CDR3 loop is CASSQDQFTDTQYF. The CDR3 DNA reads TGTGCCAGCAGCCAGGACCAGTTCACAGATACGCAGTATTTT.

In its sample, this clonotype was seen many times. V and J are TRBV5-1 and TRBJ1-1, with D perhaps TRBD1 (5 bases). Germline CDR1 is SGHRS and CDR2 is YFSETQ. The CDR3 spans 15 residues. Trimming stripped 2 bases from V and 3 bases from J, with 14 bases between. The CDR3 loop is CASSFSQVTDTEAFF. CDR3 nucleotides: TGCGCCAGCAGCTTTTCACAGGTTACGGACACTGAAGCTTTCTTT.

The CDR3 here is CATSDPKPQVSRATYNEQFF. CDR3 in DNA: TGTGCCACCAGTGATCCAAAACCCCAAGTCTCCCGCGCTACCTACAATGAGCAGTTCTTC. The J gene is TRBJ2-1, the V gene TRBV24-1; D gene ambiguous. The CDR3 extends over 20 amino acids. Germline V gene data show CDR1 as KGHDR and CDR2 as SFDVKD. V was cut by 3 bases and J by 2 bases, with 25 bases left in between.

This clonotype was counted many times. The rearrangement joins TRBV4-1 to TRBJ1-1; the D gene is possibly TRBD1 (5 bases). The CDR3 loop spans 12 amino acids. Germline assignment: CDR1 MGHRA and CDR2 YSYEKL. The V end was cut by 4 bases, the J end by 6 bases, with 9 bases between. The CDR3 here is CASSRPGPEAFF. The CDR3 nucleotides are TGCGCCAGCAGCCGCCCAGGGCCTGAAGCTTTCTTT.

This chain connects TRBV19 to TRBJ2-3; 7 bases line up with TRBD2. The junction had 5 bases not matched to a gene; V was cut back by 3 bases and J by 2 bases. In germline, CDR1 is LNHDA, CDR2 SQIVND (reference sequence). This CDR3 contains 15 residues. CDR3 in amino acids: CASSISGGTTDTQYF. The CDR3 nucleotides are TGTGCCAGTAGTATTTCGGGAGGCACCACAGATACGCAGTATTTT.

This clonotype was counted many times. This chain links TRBV27 with TRBJ1-5; weak D call: TRBD1 (6 bases). V gave up 5 bases and J gave up 1 base, with 9 bases separating them. The CDR3 sequence is 14 residues long. From germline, CDR1 is MNHEY and CDR2 SMNVEV (reference sequence). For the CDR3, the DNA is TGTGCCAGCAGTCCCAGGGGCAGCAATCAGCCCCAGCATTTT. Its translation: CASSPRGSNQPQHF.

This clonotype showed up just a few times. The chain recombines TRBV7-2 with TRBJ2-5, with 8 bases fitting TRBD2. Per germline, CDR1 SGHTA and CDR2 FQGNSA. Trimming took 5 bases from V and 5 from J; bases not matched to a gene: 13. The CDR3 has 16 residues. The CDR3 region has the DNA TGTGCCAGCAGCCATACCGCGGGGGGCCGGAGGGAGACCCAGTACTTC. Protein: CASSHTAGGRRETQYF. The full variable domain, completed using reference TRBV7-2 and TRBJ2-5, is GAGVSQSPSNKVTEKGKDVELRCDPISGHTALYWYRQSLGQGLEFLIYFQGNSAPDKSGLPSDRFSAERTGGSVSTLTIQRTQQEDSAVYLCASSHTAGGRRETQYFGPGTRLLVL.

This clonotype was counted a single time. This likely traces to a read error, being one base from a far larger clone. The J gene is TRBJ2-1, the V gene TRBV11-2; D remains ambiguous. Deletions cut 5 bases from V and 5 bases from J, with 16 bases between. This CDR3 contains 15 residues. Germline V lookup: CDR1 SGHAT, CDR2 FQNNGV. The CDR3 protein is CASSPGSSRNNEQFF. In DNA, the CDR3 is TGTGCCAGCAGCCCCGGCTCGTCGCGTAACAATGAGCAGTTCTTC.

A note on this clonotype: This could be a read error, since a much larger clone is one nucleotide away. The rearrangement uses TRBV7-9 and TRBJ1-1, with D unresolved. Germline V gives CDR1 SEHNR, CDR2 FQNEAQ (reference sequence). The CDR3 covers 13 residues. The DNA for the CDR3 is TGTGCCAGCAGCCTACCTGTGGAGACTGAAGCTTCCTTT. Protein sequence: CASSLPVETEASF.

In its sample, this clonotype was seen many times. V usage is TRBV4-1 and J usage is TRBJ1-5; D ambiguous. Trimming cost V 0 bases and J 5 bases, with 5 bases left between them. Germline V CDR1 and CDR2: MGHRA, YSYEKL. The CDR3 loop spans 13 amino acids. In DNA form, the CDR3 reads TGCGCCAGCAGCCAAGAACGGGATCAGCCCCAGCATTTT. Protein: CASSQERDQPQHF.

This clonotype was picked up many times. V is TRBV13 and J is TRBJ2-7; 7 bases match TRBD2. V gave up 6 bases and J gave up 3 bases; unmatched junction bases: 11. The CDR3 is made up of 15 amino acids. Germline CDR1 is PRHDT and CDR2 is FYEKMQ (reference sequence). The CDR3, as DNA: TGTGCCAGCAGGGTTGCGGGGGATTCCGGCTACGAGCAGTACTTC. This sequence encodes CASRVAGDSGYEQYF. Using reference TRBV13 and TRBJ2-7 for the parts outside the CDR3, the full variable domain is AAGVIQSPRHLIKEKRETATLKCYPIPRHDTVYWYQQGPGQDPQFLISFYEKMQSDKGSIPDRFSAQQFSDYHSELNMSSLELGDSALYFCASRVAGDSGYEQYFGPGTRLTVT.

In this sample, this clonotype turned up a few times. The rearrangement links TRBV27 to TRBJ1-2; tentatively, D is TRBD1 (6 bases). The CDR3 loop spans 14 amino acids. Trimming removed 3 bases at V and 4 bases at J, with 12 bases between. Per the germline V gene, CDR1 is MNHEY and CDR2 is SMNVEV (reference sequence). The CDR3 reads CASSFRGPSYGYTF. In DNA form, the CDR3 reads TGTGCCAGCAGTTTCAGGGGCCCTAGCTATGGCTACACCTTC.

The chain couples TRBV4-1 to TRBJ2-3, with 10 bases identical to TRBD2. The CDR3 length is 16 residues. Germline-derived CDR1 and CDR2 are MGHRA and YSYEKL. The V segment lost 6 bases and the J segment 2 bases; nucleotides outside the gene matches: 8. CDR3 loop: CASRRSGTSVTDTQYF. The CDR3 region has the DNA TGCGCCAGCAGGCGTTCCGGGACTAGCGTCACAGATACGCAGTATTTT.

At least ten counts were recorded for this clonotype. The J gene is TRBJ1-4, the V gene TRBV20-1, with TRBD1 matching 11 bases. The trim removed 6 bases at V and 7 bases at J, leaving 4 bases unmatched. CDR1 is DFQATT, CDR2 SNEGSKA, per germline (reference sequence). CDR3 length: 13 amino acids. CDR3 amino acids: CSAWDRGSEKLFF. The DNA of the CDR3 is TGCAGTGCGTGGGACAGGGGGAGTGAAAAACTGTTTTTT.

The sample holds many counts of this clonotype. This chain joins TRBV3-1 and TRBJ1-2; TRBD1 might be the D (6 bases). CDR3 size: 14 residues. Trimming left V 3 bases short and J 4 bases short, with 12 bases between. CDR1 is LGHDT, CDR2 YNNKEL, per germline (reference sequence). The CDR3 DNA reads TGTGCCAGCAGCCACCCCGGGACACTCTATGGCTACACCTTC. It is translated as CASSHPGTLYGYTF.

This clonotype was found many times. The rearrangement joins TRBV7-3 to TRBJ2-6, with D tentatively TRBD1 (5 bases). The germline CDR1 and CDR2 sequences are SGHTA and FQGTGA. Between the trimmed V and J ends, which lost 4 bases and 2 bases, there was a span of 12 bases. CDR3 size: 16 residues. DNA of the CDR3: TGTGCCAGCAGCTCCCCAGGGAAAGCTGGGGCCAACGTCCTGACTTTC. Translation gives CASSSPGKAGANVLTF.

This clonotype was picked up many times. The chain joins TRBV9 to TRBJ1-2; 7 nucleotides agree with TRBD1. From germline, CDR1 is SGDLS and CDR2 YYNGEE. The CDR3 runs 13 residues. V was pared by 3 bases and J by 7 bases, with 6 bases of the junction left unmatched. CDR3 amino acids: CASSADRASGYTF. CDR3 nucleotide sequence: TGTGCCAGCAGCGCCGACAGGGCTTCTGGCTACACCTTC.

The rearrangement uses TRBV3-1 and TRBJ2-1; unclear D gene. The CDR3 loop spans 13 amino acids. Germline V CDR1 and CDR2: LGHDT, YNNKEL (reference sequence). Trimming removed 5 bases at V and 8 bases at J, with 13 bases between. The CDR3 DNA is TGTGCCAGCAGCTCCCTTAGGATCCATGAGCAGTTCTTC. Its translation: CASSSLRIHEQFF.

This clonotype was seen ten or more times. V gene TRBV7-2 combines with J gene TRBJ2-5, with 7 bases matching TRBD2. The CDR3 has 13 amino acids. Trimming removed 7 bases from V and 5 bases from J; junction bases left unmatched: 7. In germline, CDR1 is SGHTA, CDR2 FQGNSA. CDR3 in amino acids: CASILAGVETQYF. CDR3 in DNA: TGTGCCAGCATATTGGCGGGAGTGGAGACCCAGTACTTC.